This TCR beta chain comes out of a study of tumor-infiltrating lymphocytes in oesophageal squamous cell carcinoma (dated by TCRdb to 2016 to 2017). The library came from PCR. TCRdb lists the instrument as Illumina HiSeq 2000. TCRdb cleaned the public reads at Q25 with fastp, built clones with MiXCR and kept in-frame beta chains. Entries that share a CDR3 protein sequence are merged under the most common genes and DNA. This sample gives 11,000 to 15,000 distinct CDR3 sequences in total; roughly half of them show up just once. The ten largest account for about half of the sample. This clonotype has just one count. No cognate antigen has been identified for it. Base quality data are lacking; no much larger clone is found one base away. One read alone is weak evidence. The TCR originated in a male donor with esophageal squamous cell carcinoma. The sequencing sample was made of blood.

This receptor has the CDR3 CATSEGTPKKQYF. The bases are TGTGCCACCAGTGAGGGGACACCGAAGAAGCAGTACTTC. The rearrangement joined TRBV24-1 to TRBJ2-5, and the D gene may be TRBD1, 6 bases matching. The CDR3, from cysteine to phenylalanine, totals 13 residues. Only the CDR3 DNA is retained, 39 bases long and in frame from the first base. CDR1 and CDR2 are drawn from the germline V gene: KGHDR, SFDVKD. V gives up 4 bases and J gives up 11 bases, and the segment between their germline ends measures 16 bases.